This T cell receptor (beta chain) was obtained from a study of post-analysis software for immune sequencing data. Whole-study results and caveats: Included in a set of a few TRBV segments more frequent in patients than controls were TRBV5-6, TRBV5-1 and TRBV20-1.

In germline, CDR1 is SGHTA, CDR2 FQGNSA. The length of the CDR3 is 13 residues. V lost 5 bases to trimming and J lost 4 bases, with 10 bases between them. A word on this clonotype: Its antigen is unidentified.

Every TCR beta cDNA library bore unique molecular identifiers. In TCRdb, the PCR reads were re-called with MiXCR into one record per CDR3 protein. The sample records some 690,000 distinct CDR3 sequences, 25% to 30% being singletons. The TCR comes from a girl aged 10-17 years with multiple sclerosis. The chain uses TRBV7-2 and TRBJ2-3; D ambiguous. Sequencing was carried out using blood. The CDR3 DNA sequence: TGTGCCAGCAGCGCCCACCCTTCAGATACGCAGTATTTT. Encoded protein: CASSAHPSDTQYF.